Shown below are 29 T cell receptor beta chains from a single sample sequenced in a study of regulatory T cells in long-lasting Graves disease. Stated time point: newly diagnosed GD, antithyroid drugs for less than 3 months. The TCR library used RNA extracted from PBMCs. Library construction for TCR beta used iRepertoire HTBI primers and Arm-PCR of CDR3 regions. TCRdb used MiXCR to reprocess the multiplex PCR reads, holding one entry per CDR3 protein. This repertoire shows 560,000 or so distinct CDR3 sequences, 15% to 20% found once; its top ten account for approximately 12%. Another study also made use of these data, one on T cells in Graves' hyperthyroidism and ophthalmopathy.

The input for sequencing was peripheral blood mononuclear cells (PBMCs), taken at new diagnosis, from a patient treated with antithyroid drugs. These receptors came from a man younger than 35 with Graves disease.

This clonotype was observed many times. This chain uses TRBV3-1 with TRBJ2-2; TRBD2 aligns across 10 bases. J was trimmed by 2 bases and V by 6 bases; bases with no gene match: 6. Germline lookup yields CDR1 LGHDT and CDR2 YNNKEL (reference sequence). CDR3 size: 16 residues. CDR3: CASSSGLAENTGELFF. CDR3 DNA: TGTGCCAGCAGTTCAGGACTAGCGGAAAACACCGGGGAGCTGTTTTTT.

This clonotype was observed a few times. This chain connects TRBV5-5 to TRBJ2-7, with D possibly being TRBD1 (5 bases). This CDR3 has 12 amino acids. Trimming left V 1 base short and J 5 bases short, with 7 bases between. CDR1 and CDR2 (germline): SGHKS, YYEKEE (reference sequence). CDR3 protein: CASSLIRDEQYF. The CDR3 DNA is TGTGCCAGCAGCTTGATCAGGGACGAGCAGTACTTC.

This clonotype was counted between two and nine times. The chain uses TRBV25-1 and TRBJ1-2; no clear D gene. The CDR3 covers 13 residues. Between the trimmed V and J ends, which lost 6 bases and 9 bases, there was a span of 17 bases. Germline V gene lookup returns CDR1 MGHDK and CDR2 SYGVNS. The chain's CDR3 is CASSSPTRWSYTF. CDR3 nucleotides: TGTGCCAGCAGCTCTCCGACCAGGTGGAGCTACACCTTC.

This clonotype has at least ten counts. V and J are TRBV11-1 and TRBJ2-1; 11 bases are a match to TRBD2. Germline assignment: CDR1 SGHAT and CDR2 FQDESV (reference sequence). The CDR3 totals 17 residues. J lost 9 bases, V lost 1 base, and 11 bases had no gene match. CDR3 nucleotide sequence: TGTGCCAGCAGCTTAGGGTGGGGGACTAGCGGTTTGAGTGAGCAGTTCTTC. Amino acids: CASSLGWGTSGLSEQFF.

J is TRBJ2-3 and V is TRBV30, with D perhaps TRBD2 (6 bases). The DNA end lines up better with TRBJ2-5; the J call may be wrong. Germline CDR1 is GTSNPN and CDR2 is SVGIG (reference sequence). The CDR3 has 14 amino acids. CDR3 in DNA: TGTGCCTGGAGTGTACTCGCGGGGTATGAGACCCAGTACTTC. Protein sequence: CAWSVLAGYETQYF.

V and J are TRBV7-9 and TRBJ1-4; no reliable D call. Per the germline V gene, CDR1 is SEHNR and CDR2 is FQNEAQ (reference sequence). This CDR3 contains 13 residues. With 6 bases removed from V and 6 bases from J, the gap between germline ends came to 11 bases. This CDR3 reads CASRPGGDEKLFF. In DNA, the CDR3 is TGTGCCAGCAGACCGGGAGGCGATGAAAAACTGTTTTTT.

This clonotype has a count of ten or more. The chain recombines TRBV3-1 with TRBJ2-3; D ambiguous. With 6 bases removed from V and 5 bases from J, the gap between germline ends came to 15 bases. Per germline, CDR1 LGHDT and CDR2 YNNKEL (reference sequence). The CDR3 is 14 amino acids. The CDR3, as DNA: TGTGCCAGCAGAGACACAGTGCTCGGAGATACGCAGTATTTT. Encoded protein: CASRDTVLGDTQYF.

In its sample, this clonotype was seen many times. This sequence joins TRBV11-2 and TRBJ2-1; 14 bases align to TRBD2. This CDR3 contains 20 residues. J was trimmed by 0 bases and V by 4 bases; bases with no gene match: 11. Germline CDR1 is SGHAT and CDR2 is FQNNGV. The CDR3 sequence: CASSWPTTSGGGDSYNEQFF. DNA for the CDR3: TGTGCCAGCAGCTGGCCGACGACTAGCGGGGGGGGGGACTCCTACAATGAGCAGTTCTTC.

This clonotype was seen repeatedly, ten times or more. V and J are TRBV12-5 and TRBJ2-1; TRBD2 aligns across 11 bases. The CDR3 runs to 16 residues. CDR1 and CDR2 from the germline V gene are LGHNT and FRNRAP. Losses at the gene ends were 9 bases for V and 5 bases for J; bases not matched to a gene: 12. In DNA form, the CDR3 reads TGTGCTAGCCGAGGGGGGGGGACTAGCGGCAACAATGAGCAGTTCTTC. The encoded protein is CASRGGGTSGNNEQFF.

Points on this clonotype: The junction and the germline gene differ at one end; a read error may be behind it. This chain links TRBV5-1 with TRBJ1-1; the D is unclear. Germline V gives CDR1 SGHRS, CDR2 YFSETQ. The CDR3 has 13 amino acids. CDR3 sequence reads: CASGRNRDTEAFF. The CDR3 DNA is TGTGCCAGCGGAAGAAATAGGGACACTGAAGCTTTCTTT.

This clonotype was recorded many times. This sequence joins TRBV11-3 and TRBJ2-1, with unresolved D. Trimming cost V 5 bases and J 10 bases, with 12 bases left between them. This CDR3 has 12 residues. CDR1 and CDR2 from the germline V gene are SGHNT and YENEEA. The CDR3 is CASSASGYEQFF. In DNA form, the CDR3 reads TGTGCCAGCAGCGCCAGTGGTTACGAGCAGTTCTTC.

In the case of this clonotype: A much larger clone sits a single nucleotide away, making a read error possible. The CDR3 does not end in the conserved phenylalanine or tryptophan, so this is likely a read error. The chain combines TRBV6-2 or TRBV6-3 with TRBJ2-7; TRBD2 might be the D (6 bases). Germline CDR1 and CDR2: MNHEY and SVGEGT. The V end lost 5 bases, the J end lost 2 bases, and 16 bases lay between the germline ends. The CDR3 is 15 amino acids. CDR3 loop: CASSDWRGGTYEQYS. The CDR3 DNA is TGTGCCAGCAGTGACTGGAGGGGCGGAACCTACGAGCAGTACTCC.

V and J are TRBV7-2 and TRBJ2-1; no reliable D call. Trimming took 1 base from V and 6 from J, leaving 25 bases between them. This CDR3 has 19 residues. Germline CDR1 reads SGHTA; CDR2 reads FQGNSA. CDR3 amino acids: CASSLVSLSVSLYRNEQFF. The CDR3 nucleotides read TGTGCCAGCAGCTTAGTATCCTTGTCGGTCAGTCTTTATCGCAATGAGCAGTTCTTC.

V is TRBV5-1 and J is TRBJ1-4; D gene unclear. V lost 1 base and J 0 bases, leaving 19 bases between the germline ends. The CDR3 runs to 19 residues. Per the germline V gene, CDR1 is SGHRS and CDR2 is YFSETQ. In DNA form, the CDR3 reads TGCGCCAGCAGCTTGTCTACGGTTCCTTACCTGGCAACTAATGAAAAACTGTTTTTT. This sequence encodes CASSLSTVPYLATNEKLFF.

V gene TRBV6-1 combines with J gene TRBJ2-7; TRBD1 might be the D (6 bases). CDR1 and CDR2 (germline): MNHNS, SASEGT. Trimming left V 7 bases short and J 5 bases short, with 12 bases between. The CDR3 length is 12 residues. The CDR3 region is CASTTGGHEQYF. CDR3 in DNA: TGTGCCAGCACCACTGGGGGCCACGAGCAGTACTTC.

In this sample, this clonotype turned up many times. The genes are TRBV5-1 and TRBJ2-7, with D perhaps matching TRBD1 or TRBD2 (5 bases each). Trimming pared 4 bases from V and 0 bases from J, leaving 14 bases between. From germline, CDR1 is SGHRS and CDR2 YFSETQ. The CDR3 is made up of 15 amino acids. The CDR3 sequence is CASSGGTGLSYEQYF. The CDR3 region has the DNA TGCGCCAGCAGCGGGGGAACGGGCCTCTCCTACGAGCAGTACTTC.

This clonotype was picked up a small number of times. CDR3 sequence reads: CSARVLAGENTGELFF. CDR3 nucleotides: TGCAGTGCACGAGTATTAGCGGGAGAGAACACCGGGGAGCTGTTTTTT. The J gene is TRBJ2-2, the V gene TRBV20-1; the match to TRBD2 covers 9 bases. The CDR3 has 16 amino acids. CDR1 is DFQATT and CDR2 is SNEGSKA in the germline V gene (reference sequence). V was pared by 6 bases and J by 1 base, with 9 bases of the junction left unmatched.

This clonotype was recorded many times. The rearrangement links TRBV3-1 to TRBJ2-1, with TRBD2 identical over 7 bases. Germline CDR1 is LGHDT and CDR2 is YNNKEL (reference sequence). This CDR3 is built from 14 residues. The J segment lost 5 bases and the V segment lost 1 base, leaving 2 bases of the junction unmatched. The CDR3 here is CASSQGGGNNEQFF. As DNA, the CDR3 is TGTGCCAGCAGCCAAGGGGGGGGAAACAATGAGCAGTTCTTC.

The genes are TRBV5-6 and TRBJ2-1; D not certain. The CDR3 loop spans 11 amino acids. Trimming left V 4 bases short and J 13 bases short, with 12 bases between. The V gene's germline CDR1 is SGHDT and CDR2 YYEEEE. CDR3 residues: CASSKGYVQFF. DNA for the CDR3: TGTGCCAGCAGCAAGGGTTACGTCCAGTTCTTC.

This clonotype came up a few times. The chain combines TRBV7-6 with TRBJ2-5, with 7 bases lining up with TRBD2. Germline CDR1 reads SGHVS; CDR2 reads FNYEAQ. V was clipped by 3 bases and J by 2 bases; unmatched bases: 9. This CDR3 spans 16 amino acids. CDR3 DNA: TGTGCCAGCAGCTTGGGAGGGAGACACCCTCAAGAGACCCAGTACTTC. Its translation: CASSLGGRHPQETQYF.

The chain couples TRBV3-1 to TRBJ2-3; D not resolved. Germline V CDR1 and CDR2: LGHDT, YNNKEL (reference sequence). CDR3 length: 13 residues. V dropped 3 bases and J dropped 5 bases, with 9 bases sitting between them. CDR3 protein: CASSHKDIDTQYF. Here the CDR3 DNA reads TGTGCCAGCAGCCACAAGGATATAGATACGCAGTATTTT.

The chain joins TRBV18 to TRBJ1-5; 9 bases are shared with TRBD1. Germline V gene data show CDR1 as KGHSH and CDR2 as LQKENI. CDR3 length: 16 amino acids. The V segment lost 9 bases and the J segment 5 bases; nucleotides outside the gene matches: 14. The CDR3 nucleotides are TGTGCCAGTTCGCTAGGGACAGGGTATTCGGATCAGCCCCAGCATTTT. The encoded protein is CASSLGTGYSDQPQHF.

This clonotype has ten or more counts. The chain has TRBV20-1 and TRBJ2-3, with D uncertain. V gave up 0 bases and J gave up 9 bases, with 10 bases separating them. Germline assignment: CDR1 DFQATT and CDR2 SNEGSKA (reference sequence). The CDR3 sequence is 12 residues long. The chain's CDR3 is CSARDGVSTQYF. The CDR3 DNA reads TGCAGTGCTAGAGATGGGGTTTCAACGCAGTATTTT.

The V and J genes are TRBV6-2 or TRBV6-3 and TRBJ2-2, with D uncertain. Germline CDR1 is MNHEY and CDR2 is SVGEGT. Trimming stripped 2 bases from V and 4 bases from J, with 8 bases between. CDR3 length: 14 residues. The CDR3 sequence is CASSYAQITGELFF. CDR3 nucleotide sequence: TGTGCCAGCAGTTACGCCCAGATCACCGGGGAGCTGTTTTTT.

This clonotype was detected a few times. This chain uses TRBV20-1 with TRBJ2-7; D unresolved. CDR1 and CDR2 from the germline V gene are DFQATT and SNEGSKA (reference sequence). There are 11 residues in the CDR3. The V and J ends lost 6 bases and 3 bases respectively, with 9 bases between them. This CDR3 is CSAATIYEQYF. Here the CDR3 DNA reads TGCAGTGCCGCGACCATCTACGAGCAGTACTTC.

V and J are TRBV20-1 and TRBJ2-5; 11 nucleotides align to TRBD2. Germline loops: CDR1 DFQATT, CDR2 SNEGSKA (reference sequence). With 0 bases clipped from V and 5 bases from J, the junction kept 8 bases outside the gene matches. This CDR3 contains 16 residues. DNA of the CDR3: TGCAGTGCTAGAGACCATACTAGCGGGAGATGGGAGACCCAGTACTTC. It yields the protein CSARDHTSGRWETQYF.

The sample holds a few counts of this clonotype. The chain links TRBV20-1 to TRBJ2-3, with 7 bases aligning to TRBD2. The germline gives CDR1 DFQATT, CDR2 SNEGSKA (reference sequence). The CDR3 contains 15 residues. The V and J ends lost 3 bases and 4 bases, in that order; junction bases with no gene match: 10. This CDR3 is CSARAYGAGADTQYF. The CDR3 DNA sequence: TGCAGTGCTAGGGCATACGGGGCGGGGGCAGATACGCAGTATTTT.

This clonotype was counted many times. The V gene is TRBV27, the J gene TRBJ1-5; D is unresolved. Germline-derived CDR1 and CDR2 are MNHEY and SMNVEV (reference sequence). Trimming cost V 3 bases and J 1 base, with 7 bases left between them. CDR3 length: 14 amino acids. In nucleotides, the CDR3 is TGTGCCAGCAGTTTTGTGGGGAGCAATCAGCCCCAGCATTTT. It encodes CASSFVGSNQPQHF.

At least ten counts were recorded for this clonotype. The chain couples TRBV7-2 to TRBJ2-1, with 10 bases fitting TRBD2. The trim removed 5 bases at V and 8 bases at J, leaving 9 bases unmatched. CDR1 is SGHTA, CDR2 FQGNSA, per germline. CDR3 length: 15 residues. The CDR3 loop reads CASSQSAGGIHEQFF. DNA for the CDR3: TGTGCCAGCAGCCAATCAGCGGGAGGGATCCATGAGCAGTTCTTC.